The rows below give T cell receptor beta chains drawn from one sample of a study of blood T cell repertoires in COVID-19. Only in-frame clones appear in the TCRdb table, and some are missing; sequencing was by immunoSEQ multiplex PCR. There are more than 150,000 clones in the sample; approximately 91% occur only once, and about 0.54% lies in the top ten. The specimen was peripheral blood. Receptor source: a man in his fifties with acute or convalescent COVID-19. The CDR3 runs from the conserved cysteine through the conserved F or W. Each record gives: D gene, clone size, J gene, V gene, CDR3 protein, CDR3 DNA. D genes are given only for firm matches. Part of the rows lack a size; the others show once, few, many or a class for expanded clones.

D gene: -
clone size: -
J gene: TRBJ2-7
V gene: TRBV7-3
CDR3 protein: CASSLLPSYEQYF
CDR3 DNA: TGTGCCAGCAGCTTGTTGCCTAGCTACGAGCAGTACTTC

D gene: TRBD1
clone size: -
J gene: TRBJ2-5
V gene: TRBV15
CDR3 protein: CATSPRPGQGFRTQYF
CDR3 DNA: TGTGCCACCAGTCCCCGGCCGGGACAGGGATTTAGGACCCAGTACTTC

D gene: -
clone size: -
J gene: TRBJ1-1
V gene: TRBV10-3
CDR3 protein: CAISEHRDTEAFF
CDR3 DNA: TGTGCCATCAGTGAACACAGGGACACTGAAGCTTTCTTT

D gene: TRBD1
clone size: -
J gene: TRBJ1-1
V gene: TRBV9
CDR3 protein: CASSVSPRGDTEAFF
CDR3 DNA: TGTGCCAGCAGCGTAAGCCCCAGGGGGGACACTGAAGCTTTCTTT

D gene: TRBD1
clone size: -
J gene: TRBJ2-5
V gene: TRBV28
CDR3 protein: CASSFRKGAGEETQYF
CDR3 DNA: TGTGCCAGCAGTTTCCGGAAGGGGGCTGGGGAAGAGACCCAGTACTTC

D gene: TRBD1
clone size: -
J gene: TRBJ2-7
V gene: TRBV5-8
CDR3 protein: CASSLVSPRGSYEQYF
CDR3 DNA: TGTGCCAGCAGCTTGGTCTCGCCCAGGGGGTCCTACGAGCAGTACTTC

D gene: TRBD2
clone size: once
J gene: TRBJ2-5
V gene: TRBV9
CDR3 protein: CASSVGLAGGETQYF
CDR3 DNA: TGTGCCAGCAGCGTAGGGCTAGCGGGAGGAGAGACCCAGTACTTC

D gene: -
clone size: -
J gene: TRBJ1-1
V gene: TRBV19
CDR3 protein: CASSIGTGSPEAFF
CDR3 DNA: TGTGCCAGTAGTATAGGTACGGGGTCCCCTGAAGCTTTCTTT

D gene: TRBD1
clone size: few
J gene: TRBJ1-5
V gene: TRBV7-2
CDR3 protein: CASSPNRGDQPQHF
CDR3 DNA: TGTGCCAGCAGCCCCAACAGGGGAGACCAGCCCCAGCATTTT

D gene: -
clone size: -
J gene: TRBJ1-2
V gene: TRBV7-3
CDR3 protein: CASSLSPATGFLGYTF
CDR3 DNA: TGTGCCAGCAGCTTATCCCCCGCCACCGGTTTTTTGGGCTACACCTTC

D gene: -
clone size: -
J gene: TRBJ1-2
V gene: TRBV7-8
CDR3 protein: CASSLRTEGGYGYTF
CDR3 DNA: TGTGCCAGCAGCTTGCGGACAGAAGGGGGCTATGGCTACACCTTC

D gene: -
clone size: -
J gene: TRBJ1-3
V gene: TRBV7-2
CDR3 protein: CASSLKPGSGNTIYF
CDR3 DNA: TGTGCCAGCAGCTTAAAGCCCGGCTCTGGAAACACCATATATTTT

D gene: -
clone size: -
J gene: TRBJ1-4
V gene: TRBV5-8
CDR3 protein: CASSSRQSTNEKLFF
CDR3 DNA: TGTGCCAGCAGCTCGAGACAGTCAACTAATGAAAAACTGTTTTTT

D gene: -
clone size: -
J gene: TRBJ1-3
V gene: TRBV18
CDR3 protein: CASSPPVAGPSGNTIYF
CDR3 DNA: TGTGCCAGCTCACCACCGGTCGCAGGCCCCTCTGGAAACACCATATATTTT

D gene: TRBD2
clone size: -
J gene: TRBJ2-7
V gene: TRBV10-2
CDR3 protein: CASSRPTSGFPHSYEQYF
CDR3 DNA: TGCGCCAGCAGTCGCCCCACTAGCGGTTTTCCTCACTCCTACGAGCAGTACTTC

D gene: TRBD2
clone size: -
J gene: TRBJ2-1
V gene: TRBV4-2
CDR3 protein: CASSRLGTSGSNEQFF
CDR3 DNA: TGTGCCAGCAGCCGTTTAGGGACTAGCGGATCCAATGAGCAGTTCTTC

D gene: -
clone size: few
J gene: TRBJ2-3
V gene: TRBV9
CDR3 protein: CASSPGSTDTQYF
CDR3 DNA: TGTGCCAGCAGCCCCGGGAGCACAGATACGCAGTATTTT

D gene: -
clone size: -
J gene: TRBJ2-3
V gene: TRBV9
CDR3 protein: CASSAAFDTQYF
CDR3 DNA: TGTGCCAGCAGCGCCGCGTTTGATACGCAGTATTTT

D gene: TRBD2
clone size: -
J gene: TRBJ2-3
V gene: TRBV19
CDR3 protein: CASSIGFAGEGIDTQYF
CDR3 DNA: TGTGCCAGTAGTATCGGCTTTGCGGGAGAGGGGATAGATACGCAGTATTTT

D gene: TRBD1
clone size: -
J gene: TRBJ2-7
V gene: TRBV6-5
CDR3 protein: CASRRDREAYEQYF
CDR3 DNA: TGTGCCAGCAGGAGGGACAGGGAGGCCTACGAGCAGTACTTC

D gene: -
clone size: -
J gene: TRBJ1-5
V gene: TRBV10-2
CDR3 protein: CASSGLQGRQPQHF
CDR3 DNA: TGCGCCAGCAGTGGTCTCCAGGGAAGGCAGCCCCAGCATTTT

D gene: TRBD1
clone size: -
J gene: TRBJ1-6
V gene: TRBV7-2
CDR3 protein: CASSFSGTASPLHF
CDR3 DNA: TGTGCCAGCAGCTTCTCCGGGACAGCTTCACCTCTCCACTTT

D gene: -
clone size: -
J gene: TRBJ2-2
V gene: TRBV19
CDR3 protein: CASNIGQHTGELFF
CDR3 DNA: TGTGCCAGTAACATAGGACAGCACACCGGGGAGCTGTTTTTT

D gene: TRBD1
clone size: -
J gene: TRBJ1-4
V gene: TRBV30
CDR3 protein: CAWSAPWTGRNEKLFF
CDR3 DNA: TGTGCCTGGAGTGCCCCATGGACAGGGCGAAATGAAAAACTGTTTTTT

D gene: -
clone size: once
J gene: TRBJ2-4
V gene: TRBV18
CDR3 protein: CASSLMRPGQGAKNIQYF
CDR3 DNA: TGTGCCAGCTCACTCATGCGTCCGGGACAAGGAGCCAAAAACATTCAGTACTTC

D gene: TRBD2
clone size: -
J gene: TRBJ2-2
V gene: TRBV9
CDR3 protein: CASSVEAGGNTGELFF
CDR3 DNA: TGTGCCAGCAGCGTAGAAGCGGGGGGGAACACCGGGGAGCTGTTTTTT

D gene: -
clone size: few
J gene: TRBJ2-2
V gene: TRBV19
CDR3 protein: CASRDYPANTGELFF
CDR3 DNA: TGTGCCAGTAGGGACTACCCCGCGAACACCGGGGAGCTGTTTTTT

D gene: -
clone size: -
J gene: TRBJ2-2
V gene: TRBV4-3
CDR3 protein: CASSRRTGRDTGELFF
CDR3 DNA: TGCGCCAGCAGCAGACGGACAGGGAGGGACACCGGGGAGCTGTTTTTT

D gene: -
clone size: -
J gene: TRBJ1-5
V gene: TRBV7-8
CDR3 protein: CASSPMTGYSNQPQHF
CDR3 DNA: TGTGCCAGCAGCCCGATGACAGGTTATAGCAATCAGCCCCAGCATTTT

D gene: TRBD1
clone size: -
J gene: TRBJ1-1
V gene: TRBV10-3
CDR3 protein: CAISGTGEITEAFF
CDR3 DNA: TGTGCCATCAGTGGGACAGGGGAAATCACTGAAGCTTTCTTT

D gene: TRBD1
clone size: few
J gene: TRBJ1-5
V gene: TRBV19
CDR3 protein: CASSPDRGPTQPQHF
CDR3 DNA: TGTGCCAGTAGTCCGGACAGGGGGCCAACTCAGCCCCAGCATTTT

D gene: -
clone size: -
J gene: TRBJ2-5
V gene: TRBV7-9
CDR3 protein: CASSFDSLRETQYF
CDR3 DNA: TGTGCCAGCAGCTTCGACAGCCTCCGGGAGACCCAGTACTTC

D gene: TRBD2
clone size: -
J gene: TRBJ2-3
V gene: TRBV28
CDR3 protein: CASSPAGGPWGTDTQYF
CDR3 DNA: TGTGCCAGCAGTCCAGCGGGGGGTCCTTGGGGCACAGATACGCAGTATTTT

D gene: -
clone size: -
J gene: TRBJ1-1
V gene: TRBV19
CDR3 protein: CASSIVRRGTEAFF
CDR3 DNA: TGTGCCAGTAGTATAGTTCGCCGGGGGACTGAAGCTTTCTTT

D gene: -
clone size: -
J gene: TRBJ1-5
V gene: TRBV19
CDR3 protein: CASSRQEVSQPQHF
CDR3 DNA: TGTGCCAGTAGTCGCCAGGAAGTCAGTCAGCCCCAGCATTTT

D gene: -
clone size: -
J gene: TRBJ2-4
V gene: TRBV6-2/TRBV6-3
CDR3 protein: CASSSLDKSNIQYF
CDR3 DNA: TGTGCCAGCAGTTCTCTTGACAAATCAAACATTCAGTACTTC

D gene: -
clone size: -
J gene: TRBJ1-5
V gene: TRBV19
CDR3 protein: CASSPHRANQPQHF
CDR3 DNA: TGTGCCAGTAGCCCCCACAGGGCCAATCAGCCCCAGCATTTT

D gene: -
clone size: -
J gene: TRBJ2-2
V gene: TRBV5-1
CDR3 protein: CASSPRAGPNTGELFF
CDR3 DNA: TGCGCCAGCAGCCCCCGGGCGGGACCGAACACCGGGGAGCTGTTTTTT

D gene: -
clone size: -
J gene: TRBJ1-3
V gene: TRBV4-1
CDR3 protein: CASSQDLTLGNTIYF
CDR3 DNA: TGCGCCAGCAGCCAAGATTTGACACTTGGAAACACCATATATTTT

D gene: -
clone size: once
J gene: TRBJ2-7
V gene: TRBV7-2
CDR3 protein: CASSYTGFSYEQYF
CDR3 DNA: TGTGCCAGCAGCTACACAGGGTTCTCCTACGAGCAGTACTTC